This T cell receptor beta chain was obtained from a study of OX40 agonist ivuxolimab in advanced cancers. General study results and limits: The mean number of expanded clones was higher in CD8+ T cells than in CD4+.

Profiled with immunoSEQ multiplex PCR; TCRdb holds only in-frame clones, not every one. Altogether about 98,000 clones are present, around 90% being singletons, with the ten largest covering about 0.5%. This CDR3 has 10 residues. Germline V CDR1 and CDR2: SEHNR, FQNEAQ (reference sequence). Trimming pared 5 bases from V and 6 bases from J, leaving 3 bases between. Points on this clone: Antigen specificity is unknown.

Sequences were derived from CD4+ or CD8+ T cells sorted from blood, sampled in a trial of the OX40 agonist ivuxolimab. This clonotype was obtained from an adult with an advanced solid tumor such as melanoma, head and neck, liver or kidney cancer. The rearrangement links TRBV7-9 to TRBJ2-3, with D unclear. The CDR3 sequence is CASSEDTQYF. CDR3 DNA sequence: TGTGCCAGCAGCGAGGATACGCAGTATTTT.